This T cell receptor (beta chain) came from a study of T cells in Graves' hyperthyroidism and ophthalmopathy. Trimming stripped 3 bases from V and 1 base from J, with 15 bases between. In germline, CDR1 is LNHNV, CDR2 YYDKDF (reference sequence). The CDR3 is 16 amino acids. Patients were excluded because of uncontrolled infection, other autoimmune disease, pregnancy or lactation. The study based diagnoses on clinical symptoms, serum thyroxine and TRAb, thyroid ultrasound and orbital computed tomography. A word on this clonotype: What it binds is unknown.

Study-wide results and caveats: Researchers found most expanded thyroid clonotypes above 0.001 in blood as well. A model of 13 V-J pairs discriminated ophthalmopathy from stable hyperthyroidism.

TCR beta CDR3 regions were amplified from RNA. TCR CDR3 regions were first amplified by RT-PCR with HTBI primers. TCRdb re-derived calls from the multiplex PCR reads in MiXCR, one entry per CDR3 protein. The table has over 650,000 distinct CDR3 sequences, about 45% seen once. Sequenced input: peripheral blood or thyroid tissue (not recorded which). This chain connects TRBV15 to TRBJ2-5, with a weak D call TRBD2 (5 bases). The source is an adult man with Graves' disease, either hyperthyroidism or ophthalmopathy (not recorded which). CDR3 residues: CATSSDGVLGQETQYF. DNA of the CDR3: TGTGCCACCAGCAGTGACGGGGTTCTGGGCCAAGAGACCCAGTACTTC.